These 8 T cell receptor beta chains came from one sample sequenced in a study of long-term antiretroviral therapy in people with HIV. immunoSEQ v3.0 was run at survey level. Method: immunoSEQ multiplex PCR; TCRdb's copy keeps in-frame clones and lacks some. The sample records about 27,000 clones, over 70% being singletons. Sequencing used unsorted PBMCs, obtained 2.1 years after starting antiretroviral therapy. These receptors were collected from a young man with HIV.

The genes are TRBV30 and TRBJ2-5; the D gene could be TRBD1 or TRBD2 (5 bases each). This CDR3 has 15 amino acids. The V gene lost 5 bases and the J gene lost 5 bases, with 21 bases spanning the gap. Germline V gene lookup returns CDR1 GTSNPN and CDR2 SVGIG (reference sequence). This chain's CDR3 is CAWDKGVGRGETQYF. The CDR3 DNA reads TGTGCCTGGGACAAGGGTGTGGGGCGCGGGGAGACCCAGTACTTC.

This clone was found once. The genes are TRBV7-9 and TRBJ1-4, with 11 bases fitting TRBD1. V gave up 4 bases and J gave up 7 bases; unmatched junction bases: 14. CDR1 SEHNR and CDR2 FQNEAQ come from the germline V gene (reference sequence). This CDR3 region has 18 residues. CDR3 amino acids: CASSSGVGTGGLGEKLFF. DNA for the CDR3: TGTGCCAGCAGCTCCGGTGTTGGGACAGGGGGTCTTGGTGAAAAACTGTTTTTT. The whole variable domain, filled in from reference TRBV7-9 and TRBJ1-4, reads DTGVSQNPRHKITKRGQNVTFRCDPISEHNRLYWYRQTLGQGPEFLTYFQNEAQLEKSRLLSDRFSAERPKGSFSTLEIQRTEQGDSAMYLCASSSGVGTGGLGEKLFFGSGTQLSVL.

This clone has only a few counts. The chain combines TRBV7-9 with TRBJ2-1; 8 bases fit TRBD2. The V segment lost 4 bases and the J segment 1 base; nucleotides outside the gene matches: 6. Germline values: CDR1 SEHNR, CDR2 FQNEAQ (reference sequence). The CDR3 loop spans 16 amino acids. The CDR3 protein is CASSSQRESSYNEQFF. DNA of the CDR3: TGTGCCAGCAGCTCACAGCGGGAGAGTTCCTACAATGAGCAGTTCTTC.

V usage is TRBV5-1 and J usage is TRBJ2-3; 8 bases are a match to TRBD2. The junction had 12 bases not matched to a gene; V was cut back by 4 bases and J by 5 bases. Germline values: CDR1 SGHRS, CDR2 YFSETQ. The CDR3 totals 16 residues. CDR3 nucleotide sequence: TGCGCCAGCAGCCTCCTTAGCGGGAACCCGTTAGATACGCAGTATTTT. Its protein product is CASSLLSGNPLDTQYF.

This chain links TRBV6-1 with TRBJ2-1; D may be TRBD2 (5 bases). The germline CDR1 and CDR2 sequences are MNHNS and SASEGT. CDR3 length equals 13 residues. V dropped 7 bases and J dropped 3 bases, with 10 bases sitting between them. Written as DNA, the CDR3 is TGTGCCAGCACTCTGGACTTCTACAATGAGCAGTTCTTC. Translating it yields CASTLDFYNEQFF.

The CDR3 DNA is TGTGCCAGCAGGCCCGCCGGGGGGAAAGTTCTCCACGAGCAGTACTTC. Translating gives CASRPAGGKVLHEQYF. The V and J genes are TRBV27 and TRBJ2-7; TRBD2 matches 7 bases. V shed 6 bases and J 5 bases; nucleotides not matched to a gene: 16. This CDR3 region has 16 residues. CDR1 and CDR2 (germline): MNHEY, SMNVEV (reference sequence).

This clone was observed a single time. The chain is built from TRBV29-1 and TRBJ2-2; 8 positions agree with TRBD1. This CDR3 comprises 14 residues. Trimming cost V 7 bases and J 5 bases; bases outside gene matches: 9. Germline CDR1 SQVTM, CDR2 ANQGSEA. CDR3 coding DNA: TGCAGCGGGGTAGGACAGGGTGGGACCGGGGAGCTGTTTTTT. Encoded protein: CSGVGQGGTGELFF.

V usage is TRBV15 and J usage is TRBJ2-2; D unresolved. With 0 bases removed from V and 6 bases from J, the gap between germline ends came to 5 bases. Germline assignment: CDR1 LNHNV and CDR2 YYDKDF (reference sequence). The CDR3 covers 13 residues. The CDR3 region is CATSRDYAGELFF. CDR3 in DNA: TGTGCCACCAGCAGAGATTACGCCGGGGAGCTGTTTTTT. The whole variable domain, remainder taken from reference TRBV15 and TRBJ2-2, is DAMVIQNPRYQVTQFGKPVTLSCSQTLNHNVMYWYQQKSSQAPKLLFHYYDKDFNNEADTPDNFQSRRPNTSFCFLDIRSPGLGDTAMYLCATSRDYAGELFFGEGSRLTVL.